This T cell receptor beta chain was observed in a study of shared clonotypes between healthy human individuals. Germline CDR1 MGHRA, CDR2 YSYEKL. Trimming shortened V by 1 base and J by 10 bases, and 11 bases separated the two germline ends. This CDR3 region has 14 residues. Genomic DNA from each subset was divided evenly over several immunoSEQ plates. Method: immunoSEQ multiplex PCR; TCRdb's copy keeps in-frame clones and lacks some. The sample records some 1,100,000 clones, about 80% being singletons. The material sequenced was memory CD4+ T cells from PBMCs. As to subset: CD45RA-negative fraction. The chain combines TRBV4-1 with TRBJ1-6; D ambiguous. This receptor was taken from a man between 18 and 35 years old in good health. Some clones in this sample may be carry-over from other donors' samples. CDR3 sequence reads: CASSQGVQDSPLHF. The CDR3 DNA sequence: TGCGCCAGCAGCCAAGGTGTCCAAGACTCACCCCTCCACTTT.